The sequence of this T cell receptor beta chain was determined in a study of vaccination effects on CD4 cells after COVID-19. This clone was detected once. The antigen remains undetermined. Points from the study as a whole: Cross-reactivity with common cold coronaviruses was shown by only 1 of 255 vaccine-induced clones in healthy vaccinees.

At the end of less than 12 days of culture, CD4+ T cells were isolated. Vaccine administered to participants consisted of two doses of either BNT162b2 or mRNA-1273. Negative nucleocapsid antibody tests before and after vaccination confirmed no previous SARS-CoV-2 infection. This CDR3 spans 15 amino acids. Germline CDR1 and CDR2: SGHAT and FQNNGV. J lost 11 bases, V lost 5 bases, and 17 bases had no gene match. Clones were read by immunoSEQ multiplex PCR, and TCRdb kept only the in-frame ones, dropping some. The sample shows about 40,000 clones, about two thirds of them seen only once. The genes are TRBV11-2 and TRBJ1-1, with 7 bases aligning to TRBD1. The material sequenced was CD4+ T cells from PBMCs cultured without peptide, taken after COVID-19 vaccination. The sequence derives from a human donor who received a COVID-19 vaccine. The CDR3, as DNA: TGTGCCAGCAGCCCGGATGGAGTGAGGGGGCGAGACGCTTTCTTT. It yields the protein CASSPDGVRGRDAFF.